This is a list of T cell receptor beta chains from one sample in a study of identical twins. TCRdb re-analysed the 5' RACE reads in MiXCR, keeping a single row per CDR3 protein. Of around 280,000 distinct CDR3 sequences in the sample, approximately 8% were seen once. This sample was shared with a second study, whose subject was yellow fever vaccine responses in identical twins.

Sequences were obtained from memory (CD45RO+) T cells sorted from blood. Source of these receptors: a woman between 18 and 29 years old in good health. Each CDR3 is given with its conserved first and last residue. D genes are given only for firm matches. Clone size, where shown, is once, few, many, or a class for clones that have expanded.

d_gene,v_gene,j_gene,abundance,CDR3aa,CDR3nt
NA,TRBV24-1,TRBJ2-7,NA,CATSDSQGPSYEQYF,TGTGCCACCAGTGATTCCCAAGGGCCCTCCTACGAGCAGTACTTC
TRBD2,TRBV20-1,TRBJ2-3,NA,CSALAGGREDTQYF,TGCAGTGCGCTAGCGGGGGGGCGAGAAGATACGCAGTATTTT
NA,TRBV19,TRBJ2-6,NA,CASSIFSSSSGANVLTF,TGTGCCAGTAGTATCTTCTCTAGCAGCTCTGGGGCCAACGTCCTGACTTTC
NA,TRBV7-2,TRBJ1-2,many,CASSLFIEVGYTF,TGTGCCAGCAGCTTATTCATCGAAGTCGGCTACACCTTC
NA,TRBV9,TRBJ2-3,medium-sized,CASSPDGGTDTQYF,TGTGCCAGCAGCCCGGACGGAGGCACAGATACGCAGTATTTT
TRBD2,TRBV5-1,TRBJ2-1,NA,CASRTSGNNEQFF,TGCGCCAGCAGGACTAGCGGTAACAATGAGCAGTTCTTC
NA,TRBV11-2,TRBJ2-7,many,CASIRPASYEQYF,TGTGCCAGCATCCGCCCAGCGTCCTACGAGCAGTACTTC
NA,TRBV7-2,TRBJ1-1,many,CASSSQGGTEAFF,TGTGCCAGCAGCTCGCAGGGCGGCACTGAAGCTTTCTTT
NA,TRBV12-3/TRBV12-4,TRBJ1-5,NA,CASSTPNQPQHF,TGTGCCAGCAGTACCCCCAATCAGCCCCAGCATTTT
TRBD1,TRBV4-2,TRBJ2-5,many,CASSQALQGAKETQYF,TGTGCCAGCAGCCAAGCCTTACAGGGGGCGAAGGAGACCCAGTACTTC
TRBD2,TRBV25-1,TRBJ2-3,NA,CASSDPSGSADTQYF,TGTGCCAGCAGTGATCCTAGCGGGAGCGCAGATACGCAGTATTTT
NA,TRBV11-2,TRBJ2-6,few,CASSLVASLGTLGGANVLTF,TGTGCCAGCAGCTTAGTAGCTAGTTTGGGGACCCTTGGCGGGGCCAACGTCCTGACTTTC
TRBD2,TRBV12-3/TRBV12-4,TRBJ2-3,many,CASSFYVTSGDTQYF,TGTGCCAGCAGTTTCTACGTAACTAGCGGTGATACGCAGTATTTT
NA,TRBV6-1,TRBJ1-2,few,CASSELRGGSYGYTF,TGTGCCAGCAGTGAACTACGGGGTGGTAGCTATGGCTACACCTTC
NA,TRBV6-2/TRBV6-3,TRBJ2-1,NA,CASSYTADPYNEQFF,TGTGCCAGCAGTTACACAGCGGACCCCTACAATGAGCAGTTCTTC
NA,TRBV11-3,TRBJ2-1,few,CASSVGRSSYNEQFF,TGTGCCAGCAGCGTAGGGAGGAGCTCCTACAATGAGCAGTTCTTC
NA,TRBV9,TRBJ2-1,few,CASSVIATSMGEQFF,TGTGCCAGCAGCGTAATCGCAACAAGTATGGGGGAGCAGTTCTTC
TRBD2,TRBV2,TRBJ2-7,NA,CASRAFLAGGAYEQYF,TGTGCCAGCAGAGCCTTCCTAGCGGGAGGTGCCTACGAGCAGTACTTC
NA,TRBV18,TRBJ1-6,many,CASSPPNFRSPLHF,TGTGCCAGCTCACCACCGAATTTTAGGTCACCCCTCCACTTT
TRBD1,TRBV5-8,TRBJ1-1,few,CASNRQGGNTEAFF,TGTGCCAGCAACCGACAGGGGGGGAACACTGAAGCTTTCTTT
TRBD2,TRBV4-2,TRBJ2-7,few,CASSQVLAGPYEQYF,TGTGCCAGCAGCCAAGTCCTAGCGGGACCCTACGAGCAGTACTTC
TRBD2,TRBV4-2,TRBJ2-1,NA,CASSQDLLSSWTSGNNEQFF,TGTGCCAGCAGCCAAGATTTGTTATCCTCGTGGACTAGCGGGAACAATGAGCAGTTCTTC
NA,TRBV6-1,TRBJ1-5,many,CASTTDNQPQHF,TGTGCCAGCACGACAGACAATCAGCCCCAGCATTTT
TRBD2,TRBV3-1,TRBJ2-5,few,CASSQGLAGVGQETQYF,TGTGCCAGCAGCCAAGGCCTAGCGGGAGTGGGACAAGAGACCCAGTACTTC
NA,TRBV5-1,TRBJ2-1,many,CASPLMAVSSYNEQFF,TGCGCCAGCCCTCTCATGGCGGTGAGCTCCTACAATGAGCAGTTCTTC
NA,TRBV3-1,TRBJ1-1,many,CASSQGYGTPAPEAFF,TGTGCCAGCAGCCAAGGCTACGGGACTCCTGCCCCTGAAGCTTTCTTT
NA,TRBV7-9,TRBJ2-1,many,CASTFTDTEFYNEQFF,TGTGCCAGCACTTTTACCGATACAGAATTCTACAATGAGCAGTTCTTC
NA,TRBV10-1,TRBJ1-1,few,CASSESGVDRAKAFF,TGCGCCAGCAGTGAGTCGGGGGTGGATCGGGCAAAAGCTTTCTTT
TRBD2,TRBV10-3,TRBJ2-1,NA,CAISEKMGLAGNNEQFF,TGTGCCATCAGTGAGAAAATGGGGCTAGCGGGGAACAATGAGCAGTTCTTC
TRBD2,TRBV2,TRBJ2-1,few,CASRGRTSGSYNEQFF,TGTGCCAGCAGGGGCCGGACTAGCGGCTCCTACAATGAGCAGTTCTTC
NA,TRBV18,TRBJ1-2,NA,CASSPDSTGRYGYTF,TGTGCCAGCTCACCCGACAGCACCGGACGCTATGGCTACACCTTC
TRBD1,TRBV6-1,TRBJ1-4,NA,CASRNRQGGEEKLFF,TGTGCCAGCAGAAACCGACAGGGGGGAGAAGAAAAACTGTTTTTT
TRBD1,TRBV29-1,TRBJ2-2,many,CSAKTTGQEPTGELFF,TGCAGCGCAAAGACCACGGGACAGGAACCCACCGGGGAGCTGTTTTTT
TRBD1,TRBV20-1,TRBJ1-1,few,CSVYRGLTNTEAFF,TGCAGTGTTTACAGGGGGCTGACGAACACTGAAGCTTTCTTT
NA,TRBV2,TRBJ2-3,NA,CASSEAQFTDTQYF,TGTGCCAGCAGTGAAGCCCAGTTCACAGATACGCAGTATTTT
TRBD2,TRBV6-1,TRBJ2-3,NA,CASTPLAGASDTQYF,TGTGCCAGCACCCCTCTAGCGGGAGCATCAGATACGCAGTATTTT
NA,TRBV5-1,TRBJ2-1,many,CASSSPPPDREGGGYNEQFF,TGCGCCAGCAGCTCCCCCCCACCGGACAGGGAGGGAGGTGGCTACAATGAGCAGTTCTTC
NA,TRBV4-1,TRBJ2-5,NA,CASSQGRGVVETQYF,TGCGCCAGCAGCCAAGGAAGGGGTGTGGTGGAGACCCAGTACTTC
TRBD2,TRBV6-5,TRBJ2-2,few,CASSYPLAGAGELFF,TGTGCCAGCAGTTACCCTCTAGCGGGAGCCGGGGAGCTGTTTTTT
TRBD1,TRBV10-3,TRBJ1-5,few,CASSGTDNQPQHF,TGTGCCTCCTCTGGGACAGACAATCAGCCCCAGCATTTT
NA,TRBV12-3/TRBV12-4,TRBJ1-3,NA,CASSSLTGSSGNTIYF,TGTGCCAGCAGTTCGTTGACAGGTAGCTCTGGAAACACCATATATTTT
NA,TRBV19,TRBJ1-5,NA,CASSPWADQPQHF,TGTGCCAGTAGTCCTTGGGCTGATCAGCCCCAGCATTTT
NA,TRBV5-1,TRBJ2-7,many,CASRITGGKGSEQYF,TGCGCCAGCCGGATTACGGGGGGCAAGGGAAGCGAGCAGTACTTC
NA,TRBV5-4,TRBJ1-1,many,CASNRLEPKDSTEAFF,TGTGCCAGCAACCGTCTGGAACCCAAAGACAGTACAGAAGCTTTCTTT
NA,TRBV5-6,TRBJ2-3,few,CASSLGPTLYF,TGTGCCAGCAGCTTGGGTCCGACCCTATATTTT
TRBD2,TRBV9,TRBJ2-3,few,CASSVASGGDTQYF,TGTGCCAGCAGCGTAGCTAGCGGGGGAGATACGCAGTATTTT
TRBD1,TRBV2,TRBJ1-3,few,CASGRQGLSGNTIYF,TGTGCCAGCGGCCGACAGGGCCTCTCTGGAAACACCATATATTTT
TRBD2,TRBV2,TRBJ2-5,once,CASSLEAGNGETQYF,TGTGCCAGCAGTCTAGAAGCGGGGAACGGCGAGACCCAGTACTTC
TRBD1,TRBV3-1,TRBJ1-2,NA,CASSQLGQGATNYGYTF,TGTGCCAGCAGCCAACTCGGACAGGGGGCTACAAACTATGGCTACACCTTC
TRBD2,TRBV7-3,TRBJ2-1,NA,CASSHGVSGKGGDNEQFF,TGTGCCAGCAGCCACGGAGTTAGCGGGAAAGGTGGGGACAATGAGCAGTTCTTC
TRBD2,TRBV5-1,TRBJ2-3,many,CASSFKGGDTQYF,TGCGCCAGCAGCTTCAAGGGAGGGGATACGCAGTATTTT
NA,TRBV12-3/TRBV12-4,TRBJ2-4,many,CASTSLELAKNIQYF,TGTGCCAGCACCTCCCTCGAGTTAGCCAAAAACATTCAGTACTTC